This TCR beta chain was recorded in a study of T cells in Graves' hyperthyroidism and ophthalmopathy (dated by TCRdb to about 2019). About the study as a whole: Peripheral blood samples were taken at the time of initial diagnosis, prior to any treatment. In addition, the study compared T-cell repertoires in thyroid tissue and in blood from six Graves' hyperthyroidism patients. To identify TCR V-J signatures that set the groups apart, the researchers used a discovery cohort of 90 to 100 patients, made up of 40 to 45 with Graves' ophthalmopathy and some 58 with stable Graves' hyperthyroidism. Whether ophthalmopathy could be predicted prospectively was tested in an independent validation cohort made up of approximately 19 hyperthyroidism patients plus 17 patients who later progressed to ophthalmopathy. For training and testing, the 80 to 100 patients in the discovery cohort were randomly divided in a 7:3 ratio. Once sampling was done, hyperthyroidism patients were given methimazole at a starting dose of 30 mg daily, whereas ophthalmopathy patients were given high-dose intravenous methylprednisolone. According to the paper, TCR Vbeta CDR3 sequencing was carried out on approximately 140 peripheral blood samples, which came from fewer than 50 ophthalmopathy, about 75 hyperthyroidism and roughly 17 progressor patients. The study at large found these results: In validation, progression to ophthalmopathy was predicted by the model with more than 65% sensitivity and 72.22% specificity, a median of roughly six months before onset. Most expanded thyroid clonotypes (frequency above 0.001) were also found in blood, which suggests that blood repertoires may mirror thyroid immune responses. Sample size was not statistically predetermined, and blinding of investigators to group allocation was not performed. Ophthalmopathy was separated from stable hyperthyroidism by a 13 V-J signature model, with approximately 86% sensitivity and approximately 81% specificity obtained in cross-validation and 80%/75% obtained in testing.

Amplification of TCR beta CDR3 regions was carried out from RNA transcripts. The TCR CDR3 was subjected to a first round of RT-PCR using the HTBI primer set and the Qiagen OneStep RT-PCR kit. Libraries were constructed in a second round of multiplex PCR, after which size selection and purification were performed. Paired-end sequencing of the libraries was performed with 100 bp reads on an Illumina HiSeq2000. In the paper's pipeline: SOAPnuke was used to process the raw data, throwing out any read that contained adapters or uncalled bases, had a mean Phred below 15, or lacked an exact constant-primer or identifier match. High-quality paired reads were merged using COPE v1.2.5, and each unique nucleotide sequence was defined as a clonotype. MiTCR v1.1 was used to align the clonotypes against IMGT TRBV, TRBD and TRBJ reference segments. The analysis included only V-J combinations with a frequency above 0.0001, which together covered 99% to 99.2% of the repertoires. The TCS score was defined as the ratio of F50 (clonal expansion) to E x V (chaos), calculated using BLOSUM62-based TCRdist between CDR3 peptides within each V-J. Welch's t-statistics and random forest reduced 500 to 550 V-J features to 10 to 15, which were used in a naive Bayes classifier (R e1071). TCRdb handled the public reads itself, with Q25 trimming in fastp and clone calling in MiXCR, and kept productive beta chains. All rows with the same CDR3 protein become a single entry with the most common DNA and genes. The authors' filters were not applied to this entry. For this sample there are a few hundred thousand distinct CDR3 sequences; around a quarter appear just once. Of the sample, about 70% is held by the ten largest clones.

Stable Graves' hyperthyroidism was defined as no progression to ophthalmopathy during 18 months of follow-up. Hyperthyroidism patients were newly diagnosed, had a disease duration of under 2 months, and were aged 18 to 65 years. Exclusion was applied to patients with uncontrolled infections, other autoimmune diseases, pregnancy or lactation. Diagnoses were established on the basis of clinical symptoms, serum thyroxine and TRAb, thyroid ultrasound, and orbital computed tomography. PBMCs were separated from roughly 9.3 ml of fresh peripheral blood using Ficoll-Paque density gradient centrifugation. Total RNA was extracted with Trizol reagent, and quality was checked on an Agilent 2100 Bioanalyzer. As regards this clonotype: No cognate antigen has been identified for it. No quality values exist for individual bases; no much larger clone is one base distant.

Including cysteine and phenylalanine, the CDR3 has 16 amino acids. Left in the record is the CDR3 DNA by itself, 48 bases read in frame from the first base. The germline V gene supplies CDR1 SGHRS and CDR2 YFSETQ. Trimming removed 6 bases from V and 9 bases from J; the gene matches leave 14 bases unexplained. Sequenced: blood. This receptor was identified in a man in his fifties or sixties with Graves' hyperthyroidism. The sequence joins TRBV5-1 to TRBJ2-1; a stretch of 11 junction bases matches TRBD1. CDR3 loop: CASNDPGQGVDGEQFF. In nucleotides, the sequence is TGCGCCAGCAACGATCCGGGACAGGGGGTTGATGGTGAGCAGTTCTTC.